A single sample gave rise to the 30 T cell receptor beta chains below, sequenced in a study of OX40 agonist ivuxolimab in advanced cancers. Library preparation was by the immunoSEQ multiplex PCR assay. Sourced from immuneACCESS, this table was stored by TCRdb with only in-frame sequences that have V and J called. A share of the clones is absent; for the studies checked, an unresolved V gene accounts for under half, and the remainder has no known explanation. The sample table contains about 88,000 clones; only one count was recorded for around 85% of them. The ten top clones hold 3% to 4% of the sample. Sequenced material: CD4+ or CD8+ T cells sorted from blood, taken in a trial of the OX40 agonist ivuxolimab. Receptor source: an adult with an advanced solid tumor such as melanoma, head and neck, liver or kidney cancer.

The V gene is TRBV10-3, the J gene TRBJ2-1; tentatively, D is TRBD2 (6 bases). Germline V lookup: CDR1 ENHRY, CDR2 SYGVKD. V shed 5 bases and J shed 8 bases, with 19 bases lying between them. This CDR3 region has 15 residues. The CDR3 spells CAISTTGTPLDEQFF. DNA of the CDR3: TGTGCCATCAGTACTACCGGGACTCCCTTGGATGAGCAGTTCTTC.

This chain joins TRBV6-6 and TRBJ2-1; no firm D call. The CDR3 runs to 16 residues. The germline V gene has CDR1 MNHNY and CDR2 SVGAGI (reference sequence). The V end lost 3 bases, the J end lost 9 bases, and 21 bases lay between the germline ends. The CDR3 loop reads CASSYSTWTVGSEQFF. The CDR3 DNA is TGTGCCAGCAGTTATTCTACCTGGACGGTAGGGTCTGAGCAGTTCTTC.

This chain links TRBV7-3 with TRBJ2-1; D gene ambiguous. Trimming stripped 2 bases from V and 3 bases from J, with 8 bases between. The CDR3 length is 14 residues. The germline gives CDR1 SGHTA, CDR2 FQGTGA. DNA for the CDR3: TGTGCCAGCAGCTTAGGAGAGGACTACAATGAGCAGTTCTTC. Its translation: CASSLGEDYNEQFF. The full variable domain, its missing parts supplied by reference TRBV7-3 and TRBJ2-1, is GAGVSQTPSNKVTEKGKYVELRCDPISGHTALYWYRQSLGQGPEFLIYFQGTGAADDSGLPNDRFFAVRPEGSVSTLKIQRTERGDSAVYLCASSLGEDYNEQFFGPGTRLTVL.

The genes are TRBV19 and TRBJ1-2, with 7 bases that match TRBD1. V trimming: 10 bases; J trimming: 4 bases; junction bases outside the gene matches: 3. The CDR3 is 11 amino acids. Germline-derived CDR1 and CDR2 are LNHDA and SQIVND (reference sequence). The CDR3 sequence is CAIRDSYGYTF. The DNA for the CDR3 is TGTGCCATCCGGGACAGCTATGGCTACACCTTC. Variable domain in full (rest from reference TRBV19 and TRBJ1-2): DGGITQSPKYLFRKEGQNVTLSCEQNLNHDAMYWYRQDPGQGLRLIYYSQIVNDFQKGDIAEGYSVSREKKESFPLTVTSAQKNPTAFYLCAIRDSYGYTFGSGTRLTVV.

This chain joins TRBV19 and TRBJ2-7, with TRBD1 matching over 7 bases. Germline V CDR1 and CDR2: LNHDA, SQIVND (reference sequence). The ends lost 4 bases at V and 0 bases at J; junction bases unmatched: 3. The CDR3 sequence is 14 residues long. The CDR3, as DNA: TGTGCCAGTAGTAACGGACAGGCCTCCTACGAGCAGTACTTC. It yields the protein CASSNGQASYEQYF.

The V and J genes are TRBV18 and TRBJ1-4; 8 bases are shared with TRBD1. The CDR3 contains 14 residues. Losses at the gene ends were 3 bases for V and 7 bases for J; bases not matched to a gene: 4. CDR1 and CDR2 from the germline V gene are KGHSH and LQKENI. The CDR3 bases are TGTGCCAGCTCACCGATTGGACAGGGTGAAAAACTGTTTTTT. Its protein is CASSPIGQGEKLFF.

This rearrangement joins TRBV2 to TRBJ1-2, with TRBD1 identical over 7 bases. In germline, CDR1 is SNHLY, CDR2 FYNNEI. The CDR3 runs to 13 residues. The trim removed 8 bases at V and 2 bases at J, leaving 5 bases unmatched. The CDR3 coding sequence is TGTGCCAGCTCCCGGGACAGCAACTATGGCTACACCTTC. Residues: CASSRDSNYGYTF.

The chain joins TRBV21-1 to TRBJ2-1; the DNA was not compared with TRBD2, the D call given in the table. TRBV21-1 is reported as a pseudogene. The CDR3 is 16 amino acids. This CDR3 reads CASSKEVWLAGGKQFF. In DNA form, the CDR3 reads TGTGCCAGCAGCAAAGAGGTCTGGCTAGCGGGAGGGAAGCAGTTCTTC.

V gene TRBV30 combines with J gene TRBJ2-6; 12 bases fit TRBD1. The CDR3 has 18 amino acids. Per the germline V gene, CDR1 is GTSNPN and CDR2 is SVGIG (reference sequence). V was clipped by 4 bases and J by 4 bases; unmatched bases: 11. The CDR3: CAWTALGTGGAGANVLTF. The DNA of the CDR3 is TGTGCCTGGACCGCGCTCGGGACAGGGGGCGCAGGGGCCAACGTCCTGACTTTC.

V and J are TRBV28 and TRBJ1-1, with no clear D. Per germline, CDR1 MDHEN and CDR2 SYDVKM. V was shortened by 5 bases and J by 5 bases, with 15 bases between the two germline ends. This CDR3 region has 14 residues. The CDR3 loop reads CASSVLWGGTEAFF. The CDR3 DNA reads TGTGCCAGCAGTGTCCTGTGGGGAGGTACTGAAGCTTTCTTT.

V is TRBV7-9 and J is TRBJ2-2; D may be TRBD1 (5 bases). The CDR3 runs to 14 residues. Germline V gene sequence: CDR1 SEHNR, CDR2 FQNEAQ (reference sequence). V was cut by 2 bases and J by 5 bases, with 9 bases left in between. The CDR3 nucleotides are TGTGCCAGCAGCTTATCCCGGACAACCGGGGAGCTGTTTTTT. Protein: CASSLSRTTGELFF.

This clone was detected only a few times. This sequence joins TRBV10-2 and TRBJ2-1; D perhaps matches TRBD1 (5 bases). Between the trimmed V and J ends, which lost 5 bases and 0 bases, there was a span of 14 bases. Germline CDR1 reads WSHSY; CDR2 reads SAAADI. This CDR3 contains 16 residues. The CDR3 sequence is CASSLLQGPSYNEQFF. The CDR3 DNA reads TGCGCCAGCAGTCTCCTCCAGGGCCCCTCCTACAATGAGCAGTTCTTC.

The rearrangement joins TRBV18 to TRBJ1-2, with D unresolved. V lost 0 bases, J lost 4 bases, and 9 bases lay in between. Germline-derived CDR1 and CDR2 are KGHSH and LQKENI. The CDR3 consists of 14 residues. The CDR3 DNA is TGTGCCAGCTCACCACCCCAGGAAAGCTATGGCTACACCTTC. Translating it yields CASSPPQESYGYTF. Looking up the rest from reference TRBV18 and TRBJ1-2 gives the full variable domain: NAGVMQNPRHLVRRRGQEARLRCSPMKGHSHVYWYRQLPEEGLKFMVYLQKENIIDESGMPKERFSAEFPKEGPSILRIQQVVRGDSAAYFCASSPPQESYGYTFGSGTRLTVV.

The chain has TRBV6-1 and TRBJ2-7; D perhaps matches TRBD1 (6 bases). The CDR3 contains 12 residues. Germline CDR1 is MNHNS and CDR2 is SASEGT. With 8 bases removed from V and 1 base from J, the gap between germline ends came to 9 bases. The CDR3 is CASLDRSYEQYF. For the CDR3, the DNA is TGTGCCAGCCTAGACAGGTCCTACGAGCAGTACTTC.

DNA for the CDR3: TGTGCCAGCAGCGCGGGAGGAGCGGGGCCCTACAATGAGCAGTTCTTC. This translates into CASSAGGAGPYNEQFF. The chain links TRBV9 to TRBJ2-1; 7 positions match TRBD2. This CDR3 has 16 residues. V lost 3 bases to trimming and J lost 2 bases; unmatched junction nucleotides: 8. Germline-derived CDR1 and CDR2 are SGDLS and YYNGEE.

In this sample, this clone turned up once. CDR3 protein: CASSLLSLGDEQYF. CDR3 in DNA: TGTGCCAGCAGCTTACTTTCCCTGGGAGACGAGCAGTACTTC. V usage is TRBV7-9 and J usage is TRBJ2-7; D possibly corresponds to TRBD2 (5 bases). The V and J ends lost 2 bases and 5 bases respectively, with 13 bases between them. The CDR3 consists of 14 residues. Per germline, CDR1 SEHNR and CDR2 FQNEAQ (reference sequence).

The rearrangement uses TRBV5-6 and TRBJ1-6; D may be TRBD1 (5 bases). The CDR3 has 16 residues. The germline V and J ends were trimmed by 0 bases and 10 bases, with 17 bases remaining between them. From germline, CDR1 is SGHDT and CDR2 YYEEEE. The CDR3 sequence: CASSLELAREVSPLHF. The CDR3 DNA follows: TGTGCCAGCAGCTTGGAATTGGCCAGGGAAGTGTCACCCCTCCACTTT.

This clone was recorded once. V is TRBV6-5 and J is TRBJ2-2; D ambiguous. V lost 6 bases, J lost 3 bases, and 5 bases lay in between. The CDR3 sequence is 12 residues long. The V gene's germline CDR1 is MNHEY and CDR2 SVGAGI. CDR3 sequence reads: CASRHYTGELFF. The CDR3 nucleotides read TGTGCCAGCAGGCATTACACCGGGGAGCTGTTTTTT.

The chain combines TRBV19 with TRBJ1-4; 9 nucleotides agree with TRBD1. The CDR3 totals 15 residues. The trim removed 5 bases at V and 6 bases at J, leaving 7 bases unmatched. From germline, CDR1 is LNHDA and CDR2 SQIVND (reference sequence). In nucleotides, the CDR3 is TGTGCCAGTAGTCCCCGGAGGACAGGGGATGAAAAACTGTTTTTT. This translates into CASSPRRTGDEKLFF.

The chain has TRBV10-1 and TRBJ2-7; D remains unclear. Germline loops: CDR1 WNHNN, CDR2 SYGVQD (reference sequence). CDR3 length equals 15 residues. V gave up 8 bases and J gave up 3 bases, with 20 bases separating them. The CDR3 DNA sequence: TGCGCCAGCGCGACGACGTCGAACAGTTTCTACGAGCAGTACTTC. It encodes CASATTSNSFYEQYF.

The CDR3 is CASSSPPAGAQETQYF. The CDR3 nucleotides read TGTGCCAGCAGCTCCCCTCCCGCGGGCGCCCAAGAGACCCAGTACTTC. The chain employs TRBV5-4 and TRBJ2-5; tentative D call: TRBD2 (5 bases). CDR1 is SGHNT and CDR2 is YYREEE in the germline V gene (reference sequence). This CDR3 contains 16 residues. V lost 3 bases, J lost 1 base, and 16 bases lay in between.

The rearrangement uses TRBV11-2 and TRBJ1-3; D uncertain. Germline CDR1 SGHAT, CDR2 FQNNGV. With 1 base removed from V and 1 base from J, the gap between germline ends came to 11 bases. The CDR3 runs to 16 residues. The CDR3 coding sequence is TGTGCCAGCAGCTTAGGAGGGCCAGCTTCTGGAAACACCATATATTTT. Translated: CASSLGGPASGNTIYF.

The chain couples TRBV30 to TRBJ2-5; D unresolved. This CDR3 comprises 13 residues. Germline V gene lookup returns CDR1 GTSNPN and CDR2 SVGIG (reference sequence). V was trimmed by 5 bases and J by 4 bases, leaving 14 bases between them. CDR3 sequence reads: CAWSVQPPETQYF. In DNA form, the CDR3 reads TGTGCCTGGTCCGTCCAACCACCAGAGACCCAGTACTTC.

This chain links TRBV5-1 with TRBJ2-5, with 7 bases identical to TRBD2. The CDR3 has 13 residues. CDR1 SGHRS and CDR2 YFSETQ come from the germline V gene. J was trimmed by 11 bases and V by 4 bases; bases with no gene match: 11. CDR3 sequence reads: CASSQGTIGNQYF. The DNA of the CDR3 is TGCGCCAGCAGCCAAGGGACTATAGGTAATCAGTACTTC.

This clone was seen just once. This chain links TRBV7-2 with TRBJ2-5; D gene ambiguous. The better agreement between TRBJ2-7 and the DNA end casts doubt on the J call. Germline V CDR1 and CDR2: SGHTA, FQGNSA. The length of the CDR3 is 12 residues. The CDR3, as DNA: TGTGCCAGCAGCTTAAACTTCTACGAGCAGTACTTC. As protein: CASSLNFYEQYF.

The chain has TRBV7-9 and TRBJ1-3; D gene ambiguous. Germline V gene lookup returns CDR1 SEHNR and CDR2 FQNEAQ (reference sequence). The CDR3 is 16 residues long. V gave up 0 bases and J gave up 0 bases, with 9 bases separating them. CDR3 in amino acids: CASSLARPRSGNTIYF. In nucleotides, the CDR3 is TGTGCCAGCAGCTTAGCGCGACCTCGCTCTGGAAACACCATATATTTT.

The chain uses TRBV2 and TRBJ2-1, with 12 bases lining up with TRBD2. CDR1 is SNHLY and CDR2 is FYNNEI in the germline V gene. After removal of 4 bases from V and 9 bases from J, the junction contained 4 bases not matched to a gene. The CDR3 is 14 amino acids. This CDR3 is CASSVLAGGSEQFF. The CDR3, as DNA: TGTGCCAGCAGTGTACTAGCGGGAGGTAGTGAGCAGTTCTTC.

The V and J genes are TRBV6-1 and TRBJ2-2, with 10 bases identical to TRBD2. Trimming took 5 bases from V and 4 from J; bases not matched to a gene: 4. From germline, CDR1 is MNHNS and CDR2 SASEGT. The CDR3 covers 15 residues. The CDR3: CASSPLAGTTGELFF. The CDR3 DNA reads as TGTGCCAGCAGTCCACTAGCGGGGACCACCGGGGAGCTGTTTTTT.

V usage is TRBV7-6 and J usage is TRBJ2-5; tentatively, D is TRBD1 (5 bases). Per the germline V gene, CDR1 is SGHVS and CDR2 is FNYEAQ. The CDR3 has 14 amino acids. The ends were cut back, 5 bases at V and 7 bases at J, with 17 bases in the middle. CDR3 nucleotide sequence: TGTGCCAGCAGCATGGACATTAGTATGGGGACCCAGTACTTC. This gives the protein CASSMDISMGTQYF.

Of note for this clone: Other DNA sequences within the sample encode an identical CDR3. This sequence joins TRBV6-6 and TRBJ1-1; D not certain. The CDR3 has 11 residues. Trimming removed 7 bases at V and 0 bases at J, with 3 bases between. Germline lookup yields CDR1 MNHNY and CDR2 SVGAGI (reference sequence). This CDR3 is CASTLNTEAFF. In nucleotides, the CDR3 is TGTGCCAGCACCCTGAACACTGAAGCTTTCTTT.